These 23 T cell receptor beta chains were all obtained from the same sample, sequenced in a study of CD4 T cells in relation to SARS-CoV-2 and coronaviruses (dated by TCRdb to the early 2020s). The library relied on the immunoSEQ multiplex PCR assay. Not all clones reach the TCRdb copy of this immuneACCESS table, which keeps in-frame sequences only. Checked studies attribute under half of the gap to unresolved V genes and leave the rest unexplained. Recorded for this sample are roughly 60,000 clones; 94% of them occurred a single time. The ten largest make up roughly 0.14% of the sample. CD4+ T cells from unexposed donors were collected before the COVID-19 pandemic (2011-2018). Source material: naive CD4+ T cells from PBMCs. This specimen's cell subset or site label, interpreted: naive CD4+ T cells isolated by negative enrichment. All receptors derive from a human donor in good health.

This chain joins TRBV6-6 and TRBJ1-6; no definite D call. The V end lost 6 bases, the J end lost 7 bases, and 10 bases lay between the germline ends. This CDR3 has 13 amino acids. The germline V gene has CDR1 MNHNY and CDR2 SVGAGI (reference sequence). CDR3 loop: CASRFPSNSPLHF. As DNA, the CDR3 is TGTGCCAGCAGATTCCCCTCCAATTCACCCCTCCACTTT.

This rearrangement joins TRBV7-9 to TRBJ1-1; D call uncertain. V lost 3 bases to trimming and J lost 1 base, with 6 bases between them. The CDR3 has 13 amino acids. CDR1 and CDR2 from the germline V gene are SEHNR and FQNEAQ (reference sequence). CDR3 nucleotides: TGTGCCAGCAGCTTTGGGGAGAACACTGAAGCTTTCTTT. Protein sequence: CASSFGENTEAFF.

The rearrangement uses TRBV27 and TRBJ1-6; no reliable D call. This CDR3 region has 16 residues. From germline, CDR1 is MNHEY and CDR2 SMNVEV (reference sequence). Trimming shortened V by 2 bases and J by 0 bases, and 8 bases separated the two germline ends. CDR3 protein: CASSLRFDSYNSPLHF. CDR3 nucleotide sequence: TGTGCCAGCAGTTTACGTTTTGACTCCTATAATTCACCCCTCCACTTT.

The chain links TRBV2 to TRBJ2-3, with a tentative D call TRBD1 (6 bases). From germline, CDR1 is SNHLY and CDR2 FYNNEI. The CDR3 has 14 amino acids. Trimming removed 6 bases from V and 3 bases from J, with 13 bases in between. The CDR3 coding sequence is TGTGCCAGCAGAAACAGGGTAGGGACAGATACGCAGTATTTT. This translates into CASRNRVGTDTQYF.

The genes are TRBV30 and TRBJ1-2; possible D gene TRBD1, 5 bases. Germline V gives CDR1 GTSNPN, CDR2 SVGIG (reference sequence). The germline V and J ends were trimmed by 0 bases and 3 bases, with 8 bases remaining between them. This CDR3 spans 13 amino acids. Written as DNA, the CDR3 is TGTGCCTGGAGTGTATCGACAGACTATGGCTACACCTTC. Its translation: CAWSVSTDYGYTF.

The rearrangement links TRBV6-2 or TRBV6-3 to TRBJ2-2, with 9 nucleotides matching TRBD1. With V trimmed by 2 bases and J by 7 bases, 5 bases remained unmatched. The CDR3 runs 15 residues. CDR1 is MNHEY, CDR2 SVGEGT, per germline. The CDR3 DNA sequence: TGTGCCAGCAGTTACCCCGGACAGGGGAGCGGGGAGCTGTTTTTT. Protein product: CASSYPGQGSGELFF.

This rearrangement joins TRBV28 to TRBJ2-1; tentative D call: TRBD2 (6 bases). The ends were cut back, 8 bases at V and 7 bases at J, with 21 bases in the middle. CDR1 MDHEN and CDR2 SYDVKM come from the germline V gene. The CDR3 contains 15 residues. The CDR3 region is CASRDGAGMGNEQFF. The CDR3 nucleotides are TGTGCCAGCCGGGATGGTGCGGGAATGGGTAATGAGCAGTTCTTC.

The rearrangement uses TRBV15 and TRBJ2-7, with 7 bases that match TRBD2. The V segment lost 3 bases and the J segment 2 bases; nucleotides outside the gene matches: 10. Germline CDR1 is LNHNV and CDR2 is YYDKDF (reference sequence). The CDR3 has 16 amino acids. The CDR3 spells CATSSGGSGRAYEQYF. In DNA form, the CDR3 reads TGTGCCACCAGCAGCGGGGGTAGCGGGCGGGCCTACGAGCAGTACTTC.

This clone was detected once. The genes are TRBV5-1 and TRBJ2-7; 8 bases map to TRBD1. Germline CDR1 SGHRS, CDR2 YFSETQ. The CDR3 consists of 16 residues. V trimming: 0 bases; J trimming: 12 bases; junction bases outside the gene matches: 17. CDR3 region: CASSLAAVAGGPGLYF. The DNA of the CDR3 is TGCGCCAGCAGCTTGGCCGCGGTGGCAGGGGGCCCGGGGCTGTACTTC.

This chain uses TRBV19 with TRBJ2-1; 8 nucleotides align to TRBD2. This CDR3 has 16 amino acids. Trimming at V came to 1 base and at J to 3 bases, leaving 5 bases not matched to a gene. CDR1 and CDR2 from the germline V gene are LNHDA and SQIVND (reference sequence). CDR3 region: CASSIVGSGVYNEQFF. In nucleotides, the CDR3 is TGTGCCAGTAGTATAGTAGGTAGCGGGGTCTACAATGAGCAGTTCTTC.

This chain connects TRBV4-2 to TRBJ2-6, with 9 bases fitting TRBD2. Germline trimming cut 0 bases from V and 0 bases from J; bases unmatched to any gene: 3. CDR3 size: 18 residues. CDR1 and CDR2 from the germline V gene are LGHNA and YNFKEQ. The CDR3 loop is CASSQESGRSSGANVLTF. DNA of the CDR3: TGTGCCAGCAGCCAAGAGAGCGGGAGGAGCTCTGGGGCCAACGTCCTGACTTTC.

The chain uses TRBV5-6 and TRBJ1-2, with D tentatively TRBD1 (6 bases). Germline V gene data show CDR1 as SGHDT and CDR2 as YYEEEE. V lost 2 bases and J lost 1, with 9 bases in between. The CDR3 loop spans 14 amino acids. DNA for the CDR3: TGTGCCAGCAGCTTACTGGACAGTAACTATGGCTACACCTTC. Amino acid sequence: CASSLLDSNYGYTF.

The V and J genes are TRBV7-8 and TRBJ2-6; 8 positions agree with TRBD1. The CDR3 totals 16 residues. Losses at the gene ends were 5 bases for V and 0 bases for J; bases not matched to a gene: 3. Germline-derived CDR1 and CDR2 are SGHVS and FQNEAQ. Here the CDR3 reads CASSEGQDSGANVLTF. In nucleotides, the CDR3 is TGTGCCAGCAGCGAGGGACAGGACTCTGGGGCCAACGTCCTGACTTTC.

This chain joins TRBV7-9 and TRBJ1-6, with TRBD1 as a possible D gene (5 bases). The length of the CDR3 is 16 residues. Per germline, CDR1 SEHNR and CDR2 FQNEAQ (reference sequence). V lost 6 bases to trimming and J lost 0 bases, with 12 bases between them. CDR3 coding DNA: TGTGCCAGCAGTAATCCAGGGAGCTCCTATAATTCACCCCTCCACTTT. It translates to CASSNPGSSYNSPLHF.

The J gene is TRBJ2-7, the V gene TRBV5-1; 14 bases agree with TRBD2. This CDR3 is 15 amino acids long. V lost 3 bases and J lost 5; bases outside the gene matches: 4. Germline loops: CDR1 SGHRS, CDR2 YFSETQ. The CDR3 nucleotides are TGCGCCAGCAGCTCGACTAGCGGGAGGGCCCACGAGCAGTACTTC. It encodes CASSSTSGRAHEQYF.

The chain recombines TRBV5-6 with TRBJ2-1; TRBD2 agrees at 8 bases. The germline V gene has CDR1 SGHDT and CDR2 YYEEEE. V lost 5 bases to trimming and J lost 5 bases; unmatched junction nucleotides: 6. This CDR3 is built from 14 residues. In DNA, the CDR3 is TGTGCCAGCAGGATGGCGGGGGGAAACAATGAGCAGTTCTTC. Its protein product is CASRMAGGNNEQFF. Looking up the rest from reference TRBV5-6 and TRBJ2-1 gives the full variable domain: DAGVTQSPTHLIKTRGQQVTLRCSPKSGHDTVSWYQQALGQGPQFIFQYYEEEERQRGNFPDRFSGHQFPNYSSELNVNALLLGDSALYLCASRMAGGNNEQFFGPGTRLTVL.

The chain links TRBV11-2 to TRBJ1-1; D is uncertain. Germline V gene lookup returns CDR1 SGHAT and CDR2 FQNNGV. This CDR3 region has 12 residues. V was shortened by 3 bases and J by 2 bases, with 4 bases between the two germline ends. The CDR3 DNA reads TGTGCCAGCAGCTTCTTTAACACTGAAGCTTTCTTT. It specifies CASSFFNTEAFF.

The rearrangement uses TRBV19 and TRBJ1-2, with 7 bases matching TRBD1. The V and J ends lost 5 bases and 1 base, in that order; junction bases with no gene match: 10. Germline V gene data show CDR1 as LNHDA and CDR2 as SQIVND (reference sequence). The length of the CDR3 is 16 residues. The CDR3 sequence is CASSDPGTASNYGYTF. CDR3 in DNA: TGTGCCAGTAGTGATCCCGGGACAGCGAGTAACTATGGCTACACCTTC.

The chain employs TRBV6-5 and TRBJ2-7; 8 nucleotides line up with TRBD1. Germline V CDR1 and CDR2: MNHEY, SVGAGI. The trim removed 5 bases at V and 6 bases at J, leaving 12 bases unmatched. This CDR3 has 15 residues. The CDR3 DNA is TGTGCCAGCAGTATAAACGGACAGGGTATGAGCGAGCAGTACTTC. It encodes CASSINGQGMSEQYF.

The V gene is TRBV10-3, the J gene TRBJ2-1; 9 nucleotides match TRBD2. Germline CDR1 reads ENHRY; CDR2 reads SYGVKD. The J segment lost 4 bases and the V segment lost 6 bases, leaving 4 bases of the junction unmatched. The CDR3 runs to 14 residues. CDR3 coding DNA: TGTGCCATCAGCCTAGCGGGAAGTTACAATGAGCAGTTCTTC. It codes for CAISLAGSYNEQFF.

The chain couples TRBV11-2 to TRBJ1-2, with 8 bases that match TRBD1. Losses at the gene ends were 0 bases for V and 6 bases for J; bases not matched to a gene: 9. The CDR3 extends over 16 amino acids. Germline V gene lookup returns CDR1 SGHAT and CDR2 FQNNGV. CDR3 DNA sequence: TGTGCCAGCAGCTTAGATCAGACAGGGGCCAGCGATGGCTACACCTTC. Its protein is CASSLDQTGASDGYTF. Complete variable domain (other parts from reference TRBV11-2 and TRBJ1-2): EAGVAQSPRYKIIEKRQSVAFWCNPISGHATLYWYQQILGQGPKLLIQFQNNGVVDDSQLPKDRFSAERLKGVDSTLKIQPAKLEDSAVYLCASSLDQTGASDGYTFGSGTRLTVV.

The gene calls are TRBV28 and TRBJ1-5; D is perhaps TRBD1 (6 bases). Per germline, CDR1 MDHEN and CDR2 SYDVKM. There are 13 residues in the CDR3. V lost 2 bases and J lost 9, with 11 bases in between. The CDR3 DNA follows: TGTGCCAGCAGTTTACCGGGGGGCCGGCCCCAGCATTTT. Its translation is CASSLPGGRPQHF.

As concerns this clone: Other DNA sequences from this sample encode an identical CDR3 as well. The genes are TRBV28 and TRBJ1-5; D is unclear. This CDR3 has 14 residues. V was trimmed by 2 bases and J by 3 bases, leaving 8 bases between them. Germline V CDR1 and CDR2: MDHEN, SYDVKM. The chain's CDR3 is CASSLGLHNQPQHF. CDR3 nucleotide sequence: TGTGCCAGCAGTTTAGGCCTTCACAATCAGCCCCAGCATTTT.